These T cell receptor beta chains were read from a single sample in a study of cytomegalovirus exposure and HLA in healthy donors. The data were produced by immunoSEQ multiplex PCR, yet TCRdb's version contains in-frame clones alone and is incomplete. The sample lists about 38,000 clones, just under 95% seen once, with about 3.1% in the top ten. Sequenced: PBMCs. These receptors were obtained from a man aged 18 to 29 in good health and CMV-seronegative. Both conserved end residues are part of each CDR3. Fields, in order: CDR3 DNA, CDR3 protein, D gene, J gene, V gene, clone size. The D gene is left open where the match is weak. The size entry is marked missing in some rows and otherwise reads once, few, many or a size class.

TGTGCCAGCAGCAAAACGAGCAGGGGCCCTATCTCGGGGACCTACGAGCAGTACTTC	CASSKTSRGPISGTYEQYF	NA	TRBJ2-7	TRBV21-1	NA
TGTGCCAGCAGCCGCCGGACAGGATCTCCAACTAATGAAAAACTGTTTTTT	CASSRRTGSPTNEKLFF	TRBD1	TRBJ1-4	TRBV9	NA
TGCGCCAGCAGCACAGGGGGCCCCTTGGGCACTGAAGCTTTCTTT	CASSTGGPLGTEAFF	TRBD1	TRBJ1-1	TRBV5-1	NA
TGCGCCAGCAGAGACCCAGGGGGGATGGTGTTTTTT	CASRDPGGMVFF	TRBD1	TRBJ1-4	TRBV10-2	NA
TGTGCCAGCAGCCGACTAGCGGGAAAGGATGAGCAGTTCTTC	CASSRLAGKDEQFF	TRBD2	TRBJ2-1	TRBV11-1	NA
TGTGCCAGTAGTCCCGGGACAGGGGTGGTCCCAGATACGCAGTATTTT	CASSPGTGVVPDTQYF	TRBD1	TRBJ2-3	TRBV19	NA
TGTGCCAGCACGGGAACAGATACGCAGTATTTT	CASTGTDTQYF	NA	TRBJ2-3	TRBV28	NA
TGTGCCAGCAGGCCCGGGACTTCCCGCTACGAGCAGTACTTC	CASRPGTSRYEQYF	NA	TRBJ2-7	TRBV28	NA
TGTGCCATCACGCGAATTGGGGGAGGCTATGGCTACACCTTC	CAITRIGGGYGYTF	NA	TRBJ1-2	TRBV2	NA
TGTGCCAGCAGTTCCCCTGGCGGGGGGGTCAAAAACATTCAGTACTTC	CASSSPGGGVKNIQYF	TRBD2	TRBJ2-4	TRBV28	NA
TGTGCCAGCAGCGTAGTAACGGGGGACGGCAACTATGGCTACACCTTC	CASSVVTGDGNYGYTF	NA	TRBJ1-2	TRBV9	NA
TGTGCCAGCAGTGAGGGGGCTCAGCCCCAGCATTTT	CASSEGAQPQHF	NA	TRBJ1-5	TRBV25-1	NA
TGTGCCAGCAGTGATCCCCGGGGGGGCCTCGGTACAGATACGCAGTATTTT	CASSDPRGGLGTDTQYF	TRBD2	TRBJ2-3	TRBV2	NA
TGTGCCAGCAGCTCCCAACAGGGACCTAATGAAAAACTGTTTTTT	CASSSQQGPNEKLFF	NA	TRBJ1-4	TRBV7-9	NA
TGTGCCTTCGGACGGGGGGACGATCAGCCCCAGCATTTT	CAFGRGDDQPQHF	NA	TRBJ1-5	TRBV30	NA
TGTGCCAGCAGTGGCGGGCACGAGCAGTACTTC	CASSGGHEQYF	NA	TRBJ2-7	TRBV9	once
TGTGCCAGTAGGACAGGGCGGGTCGATACGCAGTATTTT	CASRTGRVDTQYF	TRBD1	TRBJ2-3	TRBV28	NA
TGTGCCAGCAGCTTGCCAAGCGGGGGTTCCGGGGAGCTGTTTTTT	CASSLPSGGSGELFF	TRBD2	TRBJ2-2	TRBV7-3	NA
TGTGCCAGTAGGGACAGGAAAATTAATGAAAAACTGTTTTTT	CASRDRKINEKLFF	TRBD1	TRBJ1-4	TRBV19	NA
TGTGCCAGCAGTTTATTAGCGGTCTCTGGAAACACCATATATTTT	CASSLLAVSGNTIYF	NA	TRBJ1-3	TRBV28	NA
TGTGCCAGTACCGGGACAGGGTCCTACGAGCAGTACTTC	CASTGTGSYEQYF	TRBD1	TRBJ2-7	TRBV19	NA
TGTGCCAGCAGTGAAACTAGCGGGGGGGCAGATACGCAGTATTTT	CASSETSGGADTQYF	TRBD2	TRBJ2-3	TRBV6-4	NA
TGTGCCACCAGCAGCCTACAGGGGGCGGACAATCAGCCCCAGCATTTT	CATSSLQGADNQPQHF	TRBD1	TRBJ1-5	TRBV15	NA
TGTGCCAGCACCTCAACAGGGGCCGGGACTGAAGCTTTCTTT	CASTSTGAGTEAFF	TRBD1	TRBJ1-1	TRBV7-9	NA
TGTGCCAGCAGCATTCAGGGTTCCGGGGAGCTGTTTTTT	CASSIQGSGELFF	NA	TRBJ2-2	TRBV5-6	NA
TGCGCCAGCAGTGACCGGCTAGCGGGACCCGGGGAGCTGTTTTTT	CASSDRLAGPGELFF	TRBD2	TRBJ2-2	TRBV10-2	NA